This T cell receptor beta chain originates from a study of blood T cell repertoires in COVID-19. Profiling relied on immunoSEQ multiplex PCR, and the TCRdb table lists in-frame clones only, not all of them. The sample lists 250,000 to 350,000 clones; roughly 84% were seen once. The CDR3 runs 14 residues. Germline assignment: CDR1 SGHRS and CDR2 YFSETQ. Trimming cost V 0 bases and J 9 bases; bases outside gene matches: 6. The chain employs TRBV5-1 and TRBJ2-1; 7 bases agree with TRBD1. This TCR was recovered from a human donor with COVID-19, enrolled during active disease. The donor label of this sample is uncertain. Sequenced sample: peripheral blood. The CDR3 bases are TGCGCCAGCAGCTTGGAACAGGGGTTAGGTGAGCAGTTCTTC. Its protein is CASSLEQGLGEQFF.